Each of the 7 T cell receptor beta chains below was sequenced from the same sample in a study of blood T cell repertoires in COVID-19. The table came from immunoSEQ multiplex PCR; TCRdb's copy has only in-frame clones and leaves some out. The sample includes tens of thousands of clones, approximately 72% of them seen just once. Sequencing input: peripheral blood. These TCRs come from a woman aged 70-85 years with COVID-19, enrolled during active disease.

The chain links TRBV12-3 or TRBV12-4 to TRBJ1-1; TRBD1 aligns across 7 bases. There are 13 residues in the CDR3. V lost 6 bases and J lost 3; bases outside the gene matches: 4. The DNA for the CDR3 is TGTGCCAGCAGAAGGGGGCGGGACACTGAAGCTTTCTTT. Translating it yields CASRRGRDTEAFF.

The chain combines TRBV6-6 with TRBJ1-2, with D uncertain. Germline V gene sequence: CDR1 MNHNY, CDR2 SVGAGI (reference sequence). With 4 bases removed from V and 6 bases from J, the gap between germline ends came to 18 bases. CDR3 length: 15 amino acids. CDR3 residues: CASSSDPRVAHGYTF. CDR3 DNA sequence: TGTGCCAGCAGTTCGGATCCACGGGTCGCGCATGGCTACACCTTC.

The V gene is TRBV7-3, the J gene TRBJ2-7; 12 bases are a match to TRBD2. V was pared by 0 bases and J by 6 bases, with 6 bases of the junction left unmatched. The CDR3 covers 16 residues. Germline V gene lookup returns CDR1 SGHTA and CDR2 FQGTGA. Written as DNA, the CDR3 is TGTGCCAGCAGCTTAACCTCTAGCGGGGGGGCGTCCGAGCAGTACTTC. Encoded protein: CASSLTSSGGASEQYF.

The chain joins TRBV5-6 to TRBJ1-2, with D tentatively TRBD1 (5 bases). Trimming stripped 6 bases from V and 1 base from J, with 25 bases between. From germline, CDR1 is SGHDT and CDR2 YYEEEE. This CDR3 has 18 residues. In DNA, the CDR3 is TGTGCCAGCACCGACCGGACACTTCAGATGACCCTTAACTATGGCTACACCTTC. Translating it yields CASTDRTLQMTLNYGYTF.

The V call is TRBV27, the J call TRBJ1-4, with 7 bases fitting TRBD1. V shed 5 bases and J 8 bases; nucleotides not matched to a gene: 11. Germline lookup yields CDR1 MNHEY and CDR2 SMNVEV (reference sequence). The CDR3 is 15 amino acids. The CDR3 loop is CASSPTTGLGEKLFF. In DNA form, the CDR3 reads TGTGCCAGCAGTCCCACGACAGGGTTGGGGGAAAAACTGTTTTTT.

V is TRBV12-3 or TRBV12-4 and J is TRBJ1-2, with D unresolved. The CDR3 covers 12 residues. V gave up 3 bases and J gave up 4 bases, with 6 bases separating them. The chain's CDR3 is CASSFRGYGYTF. The DNA of the CDR3 is TGTGCCAGCAGTTTTAGAGGCTATGGCTACACCTTC.

Concerning this clone: This CDR3 is also generated by other DNA sequences in the sample. The genes are TRBV6-1 and TRBJ1-2; no definite D call. Germline values: CDR1 MNHNS, CDR2 SASEGT. The length of the CDR3 is 12 residues. Deletions cut 2 bases from V and 6 bases from J, with 7 bases between. The CDR3 spells CASSERHDGYTF. The CDR3 bases are TGTGCCAGCAGTGAACGACACGATGGCTACACCTTC.